What follows are 29 T cell receptor beta chains derived from one specimen sequenced in a study of blood T cell repertoires in COVID-19. Produced via immunoSEQ multiplex PCR; TCRdb's table is partial and in-frame only. The sample consists of under 200,000 clones, roughly 86% of them appearing once. What was sequenced was PBMCs or T cells enriched from blood (not recorded which). Receptor source: a woman aged 40 to 55 in a cohort exposed to, infected with or recovered from COVID-19 (not recorded which).

The chain links TRBV11-2 to TRBJ1-1, with 11 nucleotides matching TRBD1. CDR1 is SGHAT and CDR2 is FQNNGV in the germline V gene. J was trimmed by 5 bases and V by 3 bases; bases with no gene match: 2. The CDR3 runs 14 residues. CDR3: CASSLDRGRTEAFF. CDR3 sequence (DNA): TGTGCCAGCAGCTTGGACAGGGGGCGGACTGAAGCTTTCTTT.

The DNA for the CDR3 is TGTGCCAGCAGCTTAGATCATAGCGGGAGGGATAACAATGAGCAGTTCTTC. This translates into CASSLDHSGRDNNEQFF. The chain joins TRBV11-3 to TRBJ2-1; 11 positions agree with TRBD2. Looked up from germline, CDR1 is SGHNT and CDR2 is YENEEA. The ends lost 0 bases at V and 5 bases at J; junction bases unmatched: 6. This CDR3 is 17 amino acids long.

J is TRBJ1-2 and V is TRBV6-5, with D tentatively TRBD1 (5 bases). Trimming removed 7 bases from V and 4 bases from J, with 16 bases in between. The CDR3 spans 14 residues. Germline V gives CDR1 MNHEY, CDR2 SVGAGI. CDR3 sequence: CASTTAAGGYGYTF. The DNA of the CDR3 is TGTGCCAGCACCACAGCAGCGGGGGGCTATGGCTACACCTTC.

The chain employs TRBV19 and TRBJ1-5; no definite D call. The ends were cut back, 3 bases at V and 4 bases at J, with 10 bases in the middle. CDR3 size: 14 residues. Germline CDR1 is LNHDA and CDR2 is SQIVND (reference sequence). DNA for the CDR3: TGTGCCAGTAGTATGGTAGATTTTAATCAGCCCCAGCATTTT. Amino acid sequence: CASSMVDFNQPQHF.

The rearrangement uses TRBV14 and TRBJ2-1; 7 bases line up with TRBD1. This CDR3 region has 16 residues. V lost 3 bases to trimming and J lost 0 bases; unmatched junction nucleotides: 5. The V gene's germline CDR1 is SGHDN and CDR2 FVKESK. The CDR3 DNA is TGTGCCAGCAGCCAGGGACAGTTCAGCTCCTACAATGAGCAGTTCTTC. Protein product: CASSQGQFSSYNEQFF.

This chain joins TRBV29-1 and TRBJ2-1; 12 bases agree with TRBD2. Per germline, CDR1 SQVTM and CDR2 ANQGSEA. J lost 16 bases, V lost 3 bases, and 10 bases had no gene match. CDR3 size: 13 residues. The CDR3 reads CSVDGASGRALFF. CDR3 nucleotide sequence: TGCAGCGTTGACGGAGCTAGCGGGAGGGCCCTATTCTTC.

The CDR3, as DNA: TGCAGCGTCCTCGATCCGGAGGGGCCCACCTACGAGCAGTACTTC. Its translation: CSVLDPEGPTYEQYF. This sequence joins TRBV29-1 and TRBJ2-7; D perhaps matches TRBD2 (6 bases). V dropped 6 bases and J dropped 2 bases, with 20 bases sitting between them. Germline loops: CDR1 SQVTM, CDR2 ANQGSEA. CDR3 size: 15 residues.

This clone occurred a few times. This rearrangement joins TRBV19 to TRBJ1-5, with a tentative D call TRBD1 (5 bases). The CDR3 sequence is 15 residues long. The V and J ends lost 0 bases and 5 bases respectively, with 11 bases between them. Germline CDR1 and CDR2: LNHDA and SQIVND (reference sequence). The CDR3 DNA reads TGTGCCAGTAGTATAGATTCAGGGTATCATCAGCCCCAGCATTTT. It specifies CASSIDSGYHQPQHF.

The V gene is TRBV3-1 (or the pseudogene TRBV3-2), the J gene TRBJ1-2; TRBD1 is a possible D gene (5 bases). The CDR3 has 13 amino acids. Trimming took off 0 bases at V and 3 bases at J, with 5 bases between the two ends. Germline values: CDR1 LGHDT, CDR2 YNNKEL (reference sequence). In DNA form, the CDR3 reads TGTGCCAGCAGCCAAGAGGGGCACTATGGCTACACCTTC. Protein product: CASSQEGHYGYTF.

The chain couples TRBV5-6 to TRBJ2-7; tentative D call: TRBD2 (6 bases). The CDR3 has 14 amino acids. CDR1 is SGHDT and CDR2 is YYEEEE in the germline V gene. V lost 0 bases and J 2 bases, leaving 9 bases between the germline ends. In DNA, the CDR3 is TGTGCCAGCAGCTTGGGGAGGGAGACCTACGAGCAGTACTTC. Its protein product is CASSLGRETYEQYF.

The V gene is TRBV28, the J gene TRBJ2-1; D may be TRBD1 (6 bases). The CDR3 length is 14 residues. The V end lost 7 bases, the J end lost 2 bases, and 12 bases lay between the germline ends. The germline gives CDR1 MDHEN, CDR2 SYDVKM. The CDR3 region is CASNLGDTYNEQFF. CDR3 bases: TGTGCCAGCAACCTCGGGGACACCTACAATGAGCAGTTCTTC.

This clone was observed a handful of times. The chain is built from TRBV27 and TRBJ2-1; 7 positions agree with TRBD1. This CDR3 comprises 16 residues. V trimming: 2 bases; J trimming: 7 bases; junction bases outside the gene matches: 11. CDR1 is MNHEY, CDR2 SMNVEV, per germline (reference sequence). CDR3 sequence reads: CASSLPPRQGWNEQFF. CDR3 bases: TGTGCCAGCAGTTTACCCCCTCGACAGGGATGGAATGAGCAGTTCTTC.

On this clone itself: Other nucleotide sequences in the sample specify the same CDR3. The chain employs TRBV5-6 and TRBJ1-2, with 8 nucleotides matching TRBD1. Germline values: CDR1 SGHDT, CDR2 YYEEEE. V was pared by 4 bases and J by 8 bases, with 10 bases of the junction left unmatched. The CDR3 is 14 amino acids. The CDR3 sequence is CASSLGTGGSGYTF. CDR3 bases: TGTGCCAGCAGCCTAGGGACAGGAGGATCGGGCTACACCTTC.

The chain is built from TRBV7-9 and TRBJ2-1, with TRBD1 matching 10 bases. Trimming removed 5 bases from V and 6 bases from J; junction bases left unmatched: 10. Germline V CDR1 and CDR2: SEHNR, FQNEAQ (reference sequence). The CDR3 spans 16 residues. CDR3 residues: CASSLLNRDRGNEQFF. The CDR3 DNA follows: TGTGCCAGCAGCCTACTGAACCGGGACAGGGGCAATGAGCAGTTCTTC.

This chain joins TRBV5-1 and TRBJ1-6, with a tentative D call TRBD1 (6 bases). The CDR3 is made up of 14 amino acids. The V gene lost 4 bases and the J gene lost 5 bases, with 10 bases spanning the gap. Germline V gene data show CDR1 as SGHRS and CDR2 as YFSETQ. CDR3 sequence reads: CASSRNRDNSPLHF. The CDR3 region has the DNA TGCGCCAGCAGCAGGAACAGGGATAATTCACCCCTCCACTTT.

For the CDR3, the DNA is TGTGCCAGCAGTCCGGGGGGGGACACTGAAGCTTTCTTT. This translates into CASSPGGDTEAFF. The chain is built from TRBV2 and TRBJ1-1, with D tentatively TRBD1 (5 bases). The CDR3 is 13 amino acids. Germline-derived CDR1 and CDR2 are SNHLY and FYNNEI. Between the trimmed V and J ends, which lost 5 bases and 3 bases, there was a span of 10 bases. The variable domain in full, with the rest retrieved from reference TRBV2 and TRBJ1-1, is EPEVTQTPSHQVTQMGQEVILRCVPISNHLYFYWYRQILGQKVEFLVSFYNNEISEKSEIFDDQFSVERPDGSNFTLKIRSTKLEDSAMYFCASSPGGDTEAFFGQGTRLTVV.

The J gene is TRBJ1-5, the V gene TRBV9; TRBD1 might be the D (6 bases). V lost 0 bases and J lost 4, with 11 bases in between. This CDR3 has 15 amino acids. Germline CDR1 and CDR2: SGDLS and YYNGEE. This chain's CDR3 is CASSVDGQPNQPQHF. The CDR3 DNA is TGTGCCAGCAGCGTAGACGGACAGCCTAATCAGCCCCAGCATTTT.

The rearrangement joins TRBV7-9 to TRBJ1-6; 7 bases fit TRBD1. The germline V gene has CDR1 SEHNR and CDR2 FQNEAQ (reference sequence). V gave up 5 bases and J gave up 8 bases; unmatched junction bases: 9. The CDR3 sequence is 15 residues long. Written as DNA, the CDR3 is TGTGCCAGCAGCCCATCGACAGGGTATCATTCACCCCTCCACTTT. This gives the protein CASSPSTGYHSPLHF. Variable domain in full (rest from reference TRBV7-9 and TRBJ1-6): DTGVSQNPRHKITKRGQNVTFRCDPISEHNRLYWYRQTLGQGPEFLTYFQNEAQLEKSRLLSDRFSAERPKGSFSTLEIQRTEQGDSAMYLCASSPSTGYHSPLHFGNGTRLTVT.

The chain has TRBV12-3 or TRBV12-4 and TRBJ1-2, with TRBD1 matching 7 bases. V was clipped by 5 bases and J by 3 bases; unmatched bases: 3. CDR3 length: 13 amino acids. CDR3 DNA sequence: TGTGCCAGCAGTCCACAGGGGCACTATGGCTACACCTTC. Its translation is CASSPQGHYGYTF.

This chain connects TRBV15 to TRBJ1-2; the D gene is possibly TRBD1 (5 bases). V was clipped by 0 bases and J by 6 bases, with 11 bases between them. CDR1 LNHNV and CDR2 YYDKDF come from the germline V gene (reference sequence). There are 14 residues in the CDR3. The CDR3 protein is CATSRDTAGDGYTF. CDR3 sequence (DNA): TGTGCCACCAGCAGAGATACCGCGGGGGATGGCTACACCTTC.

This clone came up once. V gene TRBV10-3 combines with J gene TRBJ1-1, with D possibly being TRBD1 (6 bases). Trimming cost V 3 bases and J 7 bases, with 12 bases left between them. CDR1 and CDR2 from the germline V gene are ENHRY and SYGVKD. CDR3 length: 13 residues. In DNA form, the CDR3 reads TGTGCCATCAGTGACCCGGACAGCGGTGAAGCTTTCTTT. As protein: CAISDPDSGEAFF.

The chain recombines TRBV5-5 with TRBJ1-2, with a weak D call TRBD1 (6 bases). Trimming pared 5 bases from V and 6 bases from J, leaving 20 bases between. The CDR3 consists of 15 residues. Looked up from germline, CDR1 is SGHKS and CDR2 is YYEKEE (reference sequence). The CDR3 region has the DNA TGTGCCAGCAGTTCCGACCCCGGCAGGGGAAATGGCTACACCTTC. Its translation: CASSSDPGRGNGYTF.

The V gene is TRBV19, the J gene TRBJ2-1, with 8 positions matching TRBD2. This CDR3 is 16 amino acids long. The J segment lost 4 bases and the V segment lost 1 base, leaving 6 bases of the junction unmatched. The germline V gene encodes CDR1 LNHDA and CDR2 SQIVND (reference sequence). CDR3 DNA: TGTGCCAGTAGTATAGTGCCTAGCGGGCTATACAATGAGCAGTTCTTC. It codes for CASSIVPSGLYNEQFF. The entire variable domain, with the rest obtained from reference TRBV19 and TRBJ2-1, is as follows: DGGITQSPKYLFRKEGQNVTLSCEQNLNHDAMYWYRQDPGQGLRLIYYSQIVNDFQKGDIAEGYSVSREKKESFPLTVTSAQKNPTAFYLCASSIVPSGLYNEQFFGPGTRLTVL.

The J gene is TRBJ1-1, the V gene TRBV24-1; 8 bases agree with TRBD1. The CDR3 spans 15 residues. Germline V lookup: CDR1 KGHDR, CDR2 SFDVKD. V dropped 3 bases and J dropped 2; count of bases not matched to a gene: 4. The CDR3 sequence is CATSDVRGPNTEAFF. The CDR3, as DNA: TGTGCCACCAGTGATGTCAGGGGGCCTAACACTGAAGCTTTCTTT.

This chain links TRBV11-2 with TRBJ1-2, with D possibly TRBD1 on 6 matching bases. Germline-derived CDR1 and CDR2 are SGHAT and FQNNGV. The CDR3 contains 15 residues. V lost 3 bases to trimming and J lost 8 bases, with 19 bases between them. The CDR3 DNA reads as TGTGCCAGCAGCTTCAATACAATACAGGGCCGGGGCTACACCTTC. It yields the protein CASSFNTIQGRGYTF.

The chain recombines TRBV13 with TRBJ1-5; TRBD1 matches 8 bases. Trimming cost V 5 bases and J 10 bases; bases outside gene matches: 10. Per the germline V gene, CDR1 is PRHDT and CDR2 is FYEKMQ (reference sequence). CDR3 size: 14 residues. The CDR3 DNA is TGTGCCAGCAGCCACGGGACAGGAGGTATCCCCCAGCATTTT. Protein product: CASSHGTGGIPQHF.

The V and J genes are TRBV4-1 and TRBJ1-1; D is perhaps TRBD1 (6 bases). This CDR3 spans 14 amino acids. Germline V gives CDR1 MGHRA, CDR2 YSYEKL. Trimming pared 5 bases from V and 2 bases from J, leaving 12 bases between. CDR3 bases: TGCGCCAGCAGCAGTGGACAGCGTAACACTGAAGCTTTCTTT. Its translation: CASSSGQRNTEAFF.

The chain employs TRBV28 and TRBJ1-4; D possibly corresponds to TRBD1 (5 bases). This CDR3 contains 15 residues. The germline V and J ends were trimmed by 4 bases and 1 base, with 10 bases remaining between them. Germline V lookup: CDR1 MDHEN, CDR2 SYDVKM. Here the CDR3 DNA reads TGTGCCAGCAGTTGGACATTTGTAACTAATGAAAAACTGTTTTTT. Protein: CASSWTFVTNEKLFF.

The V gene is TRBV19, the J gene TRBJ2-1, with 7 bases aligning to TRBD1. The junction had 9 bases not matched to a gene; V was cut back by 9 bases and J by 7 bases. From germline, CDR1 is LNHDA and CDR2 SQIVND (reference sequence). The CDR3 contains 13 residues. Here the CDR3 DNA reads TGTGCCAGCCACCGACAGGGTTCGAATGAGCAGTTCTTC. It yields the protein CASHRQGSNEQFF.